This record concerns one T cell receptor (beta chain) sequence. Its specificity is not known. The PCR had 60 Vbeta and 13 Jbeta primers. Method: immunoSEQ multiplex PCR; TCRdb's copy keeps in-frame clones and lacks some. The repertoire holds roughly 120,000 clones, under 70% seen once, with roughly 8.3% in the top ten. This sample is part of a study of cytomegalovirus exposure and HLA in healthy donors. Whole-study context: In an early release, HLA-typed donors contributed tens of millions of unique TCR sequences. Notes on the study in general: TCR beta V segments were, for the most part, productive about 87% or about 30% of the time in an earlier analysis. It was about 150 TCR beta chains that were listed as cytomegalovirus-associated.

This CDR3 has 14 amino acids. Trimming stripped 0 bases from V and 5 bases from J, with 10 bases between. Germline V lookup: CDR1 SGDLS, CDR2 YYNGEE. Sequencing was performed on PBMCs. The chain carries TRBV9 and TRBJ2-3, with TRBD1 as a possible D gene (5 bases). The clonotype comes from a man in his late teens or twenties in good health and CMV-seropositive. The CDR3 loop reads CASSVAQGRDTQYF. Written as DNA, the CDR3 is TGTGCCAGCAGCGTAGCTCAGGGCAGAGATACGCAGTATTTT.